The entry below gives a single TCR beta chain sequence along with its context. The germline CDR1 and CDR2 sequences are MNHEY and SMNVEV (reference sequence). The V end was cut by 2 bases, the J end by 5 bases, with 9 bases between. The CDR3 runs 13 residues. The source of the sample is a study of control samples from healthy donors and cancer patients. Sequencing was performed with immunoSEQ multiplex PCR; in TCRdb, only in-frame clones are kept and a portion is missing. This sample has about 69,000 clones, with over 65% found just once. The specimen sequenced was PBMCs. The source of this sequence is a woman aged 45-65 years with lung cancer. The chain joins TRBV27 to TRBJ2-5; D not certain. CDR3 protein: CASSLGRRETQYF. The CDR3 DNA follows: TGTGCCAGCAGTTTAGGGCGGCGGGAGACCCAGTACTTC.